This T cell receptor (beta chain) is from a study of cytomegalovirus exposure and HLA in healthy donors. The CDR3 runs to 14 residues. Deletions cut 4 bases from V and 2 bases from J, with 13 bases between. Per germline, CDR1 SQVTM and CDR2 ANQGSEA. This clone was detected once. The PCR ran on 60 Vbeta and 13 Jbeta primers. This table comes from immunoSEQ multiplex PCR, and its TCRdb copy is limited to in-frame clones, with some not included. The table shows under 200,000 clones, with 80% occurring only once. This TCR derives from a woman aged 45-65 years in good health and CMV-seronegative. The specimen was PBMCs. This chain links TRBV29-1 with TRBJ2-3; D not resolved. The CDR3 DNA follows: TGCAGCGTTGCCTACTACTACAACACAGATACGCAGTATTTT. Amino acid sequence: CSVAYYYNTDTQYF.